The sample holds a few counts of the clone carrying this T cell receptor (beta chain). The sample originates from a study of cytomegalovirus exposure and HLA in healthy donors. The CDR3 runs to 13 residues. Germline CDR1 SGHVS, CDR2 FNYEAQ. The germline V and J ends were trimmed by 6 bases and 9 bases, with 15 bases remaining between them. PCR used 60 Vbeta primers and 13 Jbeta primers. Using immunoSEQ multiplex PCR, the repertoire was profiled, and TCRdb retains in-frame clones only, with some absent. The sample lists some 110,000 clones; around 81% were seen once. Source material: PBMCs. The TCR was taken from a woman in her 30s in good health and CMV-seronegative. This chain connects TRBV7-6 to TRBJ2-1; tentative D call: TRBD2 (5 bases). The CDR3 bases are TGTGCCAGCAGTTTGATGACGGGGTCTGAGCAGTTCTTC. This sequence encodes CASSLMTGSEQFF.